The 10 T cell receptor beta chains reported below all come from one sample, sequenced in a study of response to subunit inactivated influenza vaccine. TCRdb reanalysed the RT-PCR reads using MiXCR and keeps one entry per CDR3 protein. Of about 520,000 distinct CDR3 sequences in the sample, 7.2% are singletons; the top ten hold roughly 14%. Sample: PBMCs from blood, taken 23 to 25 months after vaccination. The receptors were gathered from a man between 45 and 75 years old who received an inactivated influenza vaccine.

This clonotype was detected many times. The chain joins TRBV7-2 to TRBJ1-5, with D possibly being TRBD1 (5 bases). Germline V gene sequence: CDR1 SGHTA, CDR2 FQGNSA. The CDR3 covers 14 residues. V was cut by 2 bases and J by 7 bases, with 12 bases left in between. Here the CDR3 reads CASSLQGAQQPQHF. DNA of the CDR3: TGTGCCAGCAGCTTACAAGGGGCTCAGCAGCCCCAGCATTTT.

The chain employs TRBV6-1 and TRBJ2-1, with D uncertain. V was clipped by 6 bases and J by 3 bases, with 15 bases between them. Germline V gives CDR1 MNHNS, CDR2 SASEGT. This CDR3 is built from 15 residues. The CDR3: CASSPLDPLYNEQFF. For the CDR3, the DNA is TGTGCCAGCAGCCCTCTAGATCCCCTCTACAATGAGCAGTTCTTC.

Concerning this clonotype itself: A read error may explain this, as a much larger clone is one base away. The J gene is TRBJ2-1, the V gene TRBV7-8, with 9 bases aligning to TRBD2. This CDR3 comprises 18 residues. Germline V lookup: CDR1 SGHVS, CDR2 FQNEAQ. The V gene end was trimmed by 2 bases and the J gene end by 5 bases; junction bases not matched to a gene: 13. CDR3 DNA sequence: TGTGCCAGCAGCTTAAATCCCTTTCCTAGCGGGATAAACAATGAGCAGTTCTTC. This encodes CASSLNPFPSGINNEQFF.

There are a few counts of this clonotype. The chain couples TRBV2 to TRBJ2-1; D possibly uses TRBD1 or TRBD2 (7 bases each). The CDR3 is 15 residues long. The V gene's germline CDR1 is SNHLY and CDR2 FYNNEI. Trimming took 5 bases from V and 4 from J, leaving 15 bases between them. CDR3 region: CASSNDREGYNEQFF. Written as DNA, the CDR3 is TGTGCCAGCAGTAATGACAGGGAGGGTTACAATGAGCAGTTCTTC.

The chain is built from TRBV6-5 and TRBJ2-3, with no clear D. Germline values: CDR1 MNHEY, CDR2 SVGAGI. Trimming pared 0 bases from V and 2 bases from J, leaving 3 bases between. The CDR3 totals 13 residues. In DNA form, the CDR3 reads TGTGCCAGCAGTTACTCCCTCACAGATACGCAGTATTTT. Protein sequence: CASSYSLTDTQYF.

The chain joins TRBV6-1 to TRBJ2-1; D might be TRBD2 (5 bases). Germline V gene lookup returns CDR1 MNHNS and CDR2 SASEGT. The ends were cut back, 2 bases at V and 2 bases at J, with 7 bases in the middle. The CDR3 totals 14 residues. CDR3 sequence reads: CASSERETYNEQFF. The CDR3 bases are TGTGCCAGCAGTGAAAGGGAGACCTACAATGAGCAGTTCTTC.

This clonotype was seen a handful of times. This chain uses TRBV12-3 or TRBV12-4 with TRBJ2-3, with D perhaps being TRBD1 or TRBD2 (5 bases each). Deletions cut 6 bases from V and 0 bases from J, with 13 bases between. This CDR3 comprises 15 residues. This CDR3 is CASRKADTSTDTQYF. The CDR3, as DNA: TGTGCCAGCAGGAAAGCGGACACAAGCACAGATACGCAGTATTTT.

The table lists this clonotype with many counts. V is TRBV11-2 and J is TRBJ2-7; maybe TRBD2 (5 bases). Trimming removed 6 bases from V and 4 bases from J, with 13 bases in between. CDR1 and CDR2 (germline): SGHAT, FQNNGV. CDR3 length equals 13 residues. Here the CDR3 reads CASSFGGGYEQYF. The CDR3 DNA follows: TGTGCCAGCAGTTTTGGAGGCGGTTACGAGCAGTACTTC.

The table lists this clonotype with many counts. The rearrangement joins TRBV10-3 to TRBJ2-1, with 7 bases lining up with TRBD1. Germline V gene data show CDR1 as ENHRY and CDR2 as SYGVKD. J lost 3 bases, V lost 3 bases, and 11 bases had no gene match. This CDR3 spans 17 amino acids. CDR3 protein: CAISDPLKGANYNEQFF. CDR3 DNA: TGTGCCATCAGTGATCCTCTTAAGGGGGCGAACTACAATGAGCAGTTCTTC.

V usage is TRBV20-1 and J usage is TRBJ2-1; D gene uncertain. The V gene lost 2 bases and the J gene lost 4 bases, with 9 bases spanning the gap. The CDR3 has 13 amino acids. Germline lookup yields CDR1 DFQATT and CDR2 SNEGSKA (reference sequence). Here the CDR3 reads CSARMTTYNEQFF. The DNA for the CDR3 is TGCAGTGCTAGAATGACCACATACAATGAGCAGTTCTTC.